This T cell receptor (beta chain) derives from a study of OX40 agonist ivuxolimab in advanced cancers. Clones were sequenced by immunoSEQ multiplex PCR, and TCRdb holds only the in-frame ones, with some missing. The sample lists about 80,000 clones, more than 80% occurring once. The CDR3 is 17 residues long. Germline CDR1 is SEHNR and CDR2 is FQNEAQ (reference sequence). Trimming pared 5 bases from V and 1 base from J, leaving 18 bases between. The sequence was obtained from an adult with an advanced solid tumor such as melanoma, head and neck, liver or kidney cancer. The chain recombines TRBV7-9 with TRBJ2-1; maybe TRBD2 (5 bases). The source material was CD4+ or CD8+ T cells sorted from blood, sampled in a trial of the OX40 agonist ivuxolimab. The CDR3 loop reads CASSLEGSSGSYNEQFF. As DNA, the CDR3 is TGTGCCAGCAGCCTAGAAGGCTCGAGCGGATCCTACAATGAGCAGTTCTTC. The full variable domain, in which reference TRBV7-9 and TRBJ2-1 provide the parts outside the CDR3, is DTGVSQNPRHKITKRGQNVTFRCDPISEHNRLYWYRQTLGQGPEFLTYFQNEAQLEKSRLLSDRFSAERPKGSFSTLEIQRTEQGDSAMYLCASSLEGSSGSYNEQFFGPGTRLTVL.